This TCR beta chain was found in a study of radiotherapy plus CTLA-4 blockade in lung cancer. Points from the study as a whole: Expansion in blood of tumor-derived TCR clones was seen after radiotherapy plus ipilimumab.

V lost 4 bases and J lost 1, with 14 bases in between. Germline loops: CDR1 SGHRS, CDR2 YFSETQ. This CDR3 spans 16 amino acids. Some clones are missing from TCRdb's copy, which holds only in-frame ones; the method was immunoSEQ multiplex PCR. The table lists 90,000 to 130,000 clones, roughly 86% of them singletons. In regard to this clone: Its antigen is still unknown.

The receptor's source is a human donor with non-small cell lung cancer that progressed on radiotherapy plus ipilimumab. Some clones in this sample may be carry-over from other donors' samples. The sample here was peripheral blood, taken from a patient treated with radiotherapy plus ipilimumab. The chain uses TRBV5-1 and TRBJ2-2, with D perhaps TRBD1 (6 bases). CDR3 sequence: CASSAHRDVNTGELFF. For the CDR3, the DNA is TGCGCCAGCAGCGCCCACAGGGATGTGAACACCGGGGAGCTGTTTTTT.